Below, 21 T cell receptor beta chains from the same sample are listed, as sequenced in a study of T cells after yellow fever vaccination. TCRdb fed the 5' RACE reads into MiXCR, producing one record per CDR3 protein. The data contain some 340,000 distinct CDR3 sequences, about 10% of them singletons. The specimen was CD4+ T cells sorted from PBMCs, collected 45 days after the yellow fever booster vaccination. Source of these receptors: a man in his late teens or twenties who received the YFV17D yellow fever vaccine.

CDR3 DNA: TGTGCCAGCAGCCCCCGACCGGGTGGCTACACCTTC. Translated, it gives CASSPRPGGYTF. The rearrangement uses TRBV3-1 and TRBJ1-2; D gene uncertain. This CDR3 is 12 amino acids long. Germline CDR1 LGHDT, CDR2 YNNKEL (reference sequence). Deletions cut 4 bases from V and 7 bases from J, with 10 bases between.

The chain couples TRBV7-3 to TRBJ2-3; D gene uncertain. The V gene lost 6 bases and the J gene lost 1 base, with 8 bases spanning the gap. CDR1 and CDR2 (germline): SGHTA, FQGTGA. This CDR3 has 13 amino acids. The CDR3 nucleotides read TGTGCCAGCAGTCCGATGGGCACAGATACGCAGTATTTT. Translating it yields CASSPMGTDTQYF.

The chain is built from TRBV12-3 or TRBV12-4 and TRBJ1-4; 8 bases are a match to TRBD1. After removal of 5 bases from V and 7 bases from J, the junction contained 9 bases not matched to a gene. This CDR3 is built from 15 residues. The CDR3 nucleotides read TGTGCCAGCAGTCTCATGGACAGGGCAGGTGAAAAACTGTTTTTT. It specifies CASSLMDRAGEKLFF.

The gene calls are TRBV30 and TRBJ2-5; D remains unclear. CDR3 size: 12 residues. Trimming took 3 bases from V and 6 from J, leaving 11 bases between them. The germline gives CDR1 GTSNPN, CDR2 SVGIG (reference sequence). CDR3 DNA sequence: TGTGCCTGGAGGGCCAGCCCCAAGACCCAGTACTTC. Protein product: CAWRASPKTQYF.

This chain joins TRBV12-3 or TRBV12-4 and TRBJ2-3; TRBD2 might be the D (6 bases). The V and J ends lost 10 bases and 7 bases respectively, with 18 bases between them. This CDR3 comprises 13 residues. CDR3 residues: CATRGIIPNTQYF. CDR3 in DNA: TGTGCCACGCGGGGCATAATCCCCAATACGCAGTATTTT.

Comments on this clonotype: Its ends do not fully match the called genes, so a read error is possible. The chain recombines TRBV7-7 with TRBJ1-2; 10 nucleotides line up with TRBD1. This CDR3 region has 15 residues. Germline V gives CDR1 SSHAT, CDR2 FNYEAQ (reference sequence). The CDR3 loop reads CASSARDRGTYGYTF. CDR3 DNA sequence: TGTGCTAGCAGCGCAAGGGACAGGGGAACCTATGGCTACACCTTC.

This clonotype was recorded many times. The J gene is TRBJ2-5, the V gene TRBV4-2; the match to TRBD2 covers 14 bases. Looked up from germline, CDR1 is LGHNA and CDR2 is YNFKEQ. Trimming at V came to 1 base and at J to 5 bases, leaving 6 bases not matched to a gene. This CDR3 is 17 amino acids long. CDR3 sequence reads: CASSQAGTSGGVETQYF. The CDR3 nucleotides read TGTGCCAGCAGCCAAGCAGGGACTAGCGGGGGAGTCGAGACCCAGTACTTC.

This clonotype came up a few times. The rearrangement links TRBV9 to TRBJ2-1, with a weak D call TRBD2 (5 bases). The CDR3 is 15 amino acids. V gave up 4 bases and J gave up 0 bases, with 11 bases separating them. The V gene's germline CDR1 is SGDLS and CDR2 YYNGEE. The CDR3, as DNA: TGTGCCAGCAGCCCGATGGCGGGCTCCTACAATGAGCAGTTCTTC. Protein product: CASSPMAGSYNEQFF.

CDR3 protein: CASSQEQWQGTTGELFF. In nucleotides, the CDR3 is TGCGCCAGCAGCCAAGAACAATGGCAGGGTACCACCGGGGAGCTGTTTTTT. The chain recombines TRBV4-3 with TRBJ2-2, with D possibly matching TRBD1 (5 bases). Germline V lookup: CDR1 LGHNA, CDR2 YSLEER. Deletions cut 0 bases from V and 4 bases from J, with 15 bases between. The length of the CDR3 is 17 residues.

This clonotype has only a few counts. The genes are TRBV6-6 and TRBJ1-1; D remains unclear. V gave up 7 bases and J gave up 6 bases, with 12 bases separating them. Germline V gene lookup returns CDR1 MNHNY and CDR2 SVGAGI (reference sequence). The CDR3 contains 12 residues. As DNA, the CDR3 is TGTGCCAGCAAAGACTTAAACCCTGAAGCTTTCTTT. This encodes CASKDLNPEAFF.

In this sample, this clonotype turned up a few times. V is TRBV7-9 and J is TRBJ2-4; possible D gene TRBD2, 5 bases. Trimming took off 5 bases at V and 1 base at J, with 12 bases between the two ends. Germline CDR1 SEHNR, CDR2 FQNEAQ (reference sequence). The CDR3 has 15 residues. The CDR3 bases are TGTGCCAGCAGCAGCTTAAGAGGGGCCAAAAACATTCAGTACTTC. This sequence encodes CASSSLRGAKNIQYF.

CDR3 sequence: CASGPGASGRIAYNEQFF. CDR3 sequence (DNA): TGTGCCAGCGGCCCGGGGGCATCGGGGAGAATAGCCTACAATGAGCAGTTCTTC. V is TRBV28 and J is TRBJ2-1; D possibly uses TRBD1 or TRBD2 (6 bases each). V was trimmed by 8 bases and J by 2 bases, leaving 25 bases between them. The V gene's germline CDR1 is MDHEN and CDR2 SYDVKM. The CDR3 sequence is 18 residues long.

The rearrangement links TRBV19 to TRBJ2-3; 9 bases are a match to TRBD2. Germline CDR1 LNHDA, CDR2 SQIVND (reference sequence). The CDR3 is 15 amino acids. V trimming: 9 bases; J trimming: 2 bases; junction bases outside the gene matches: 9. CDR3 nucleotides: TGTGCCAGCGGGCCGCTAGCGGGGTTCACAGATACGCAGTATTTT. Its translation is CASGPLAGFTDTQYF.

A few counts support this clonotype. The CDR3 region is CASSTHDQGGYGYTF. The CDR3 nucleotides are TGTGCCAGCAGTACCCACGACCAGGGGGGGTATGGCTACACCTTC. J is TRBJ1-2 and V is TRBV6-5; 7 positions agree with TRBD1. Germline V lookup: CDR1 MNHEY, CDR2 SVGAGI. CDR3 size: 15 residues. V was pared by 5 bases and J by 5 bases, with 11 bases of the junction left unmatched.

This clonotype was found many times. V and J are TRBV13 and TRBJ1-3; D is unresolved. This CDR3 is 12 amino acids long. Per germline, CDR1 PRHDT and CDR2 FYEKMQ (reference sequence). V lost 5 bases and J lost 3, with 5 bases in between. CDR3 nucleotide sequence: TGTGCCAGCAGCACTCTTGGAAACACCATATATTTT. Amino acids: CASSTLGNTIYF. The variable domain in full, with the rest retrieved from reference TRBV13 and TRBJ1-3, is AAGVIQSPRHLIKEKRETATLKCYPIPRHDTVYWYQQGPGQDPQFLISFYEKMQSDKGSIPDRFSAQQFSDYHSELNMSSLELGDSALYFCASSTLGNTIYFGEGSWLTVV.

This clonotype was counted between two and nine times. The chain is built from TRBV4-1 and TRBJ2-6; 10 bases fit TRBD1. With V trimmed by 1 base and J by 1 base, 4 bases remained unmatched. Germline assignment: CDR1 MGHRA and CDR2 YSYEKL. This CDR3 contains 18 residues. The CDR3 loop reads CASSQGRQGASGANVLTF. CDR3 coding DNA: TGCGCCAGCAGCCAAGGGAGACAGGGGGCATCTGGGGCCAACGTCCTGACTTTC.

This clonotype was found many times. This chain links TRBV7-9 with TRBJ2-5; TRBD1 aligns across 7 bases. Germline trimming cut 6 bases from V and 3 bases from J; bases unmatched to any gene: 13. The germline CDR1 and CDR2 sequences are SEHNR and FQNEAQ (reference sequence). The CDR3 is 16 residues long. CDR3 sequence (DNA): TGTGCCAGCAGACCCGAAGGGAACAGGGGAAAAGAGACCCAGTACTTC. Its protein product is CASRPEGNRGKETQYF. Based on the CDR3 plus reference TRBV7-9 and TRBJ2-5, the full variable domain is DTGVSQNPRHKITKRGQNVTFRCDPISEHNRLYWYRQTLGQGPEFLTYFQNEAQLEKSRLLSDRFSAERPKGSFSTLEIQRTEQGDSAMYLCASRPEGNRGKETQYFGPGTRLLVL.

The chain joins TRBV20-1 to TRBJ1-3, with D unclear. V was cut by 4 bases and J by 0 bases, with 7 bases left in between. Germline-derived CDR1 and CDR2 are DFQATT and SNEGSKA (reference sequence). The CDR3 covers 13 residues. The CDR3 nucleotides read TGCAGTGCTAACAAGGGCTCTGGAAACACCATATATTTT. Its translation is CSANKGSGNTIYF.

This clonotype was observed a few times. The rearrangement joins TRBV6-2 or TRBV6-3 to TRBJ2-1; 9 bases match TRBD1. Germline V lookup: CDR1 MNHEY, CDR2 SVGEGT. CDR3 length: 16 residues. Unmatched junction bases numbered 12, after V lost 7 bases and J lost 5 bases. CDR3: CASTPPWGQGHNEQFF. The CDR3 DNA reads as TGTGCCAGCACTCCCCCCTGGGGACAGGGCCACAATGAGCAGTTCTTC.

CDR3: CSAPRRNRGHEQYF. CDR3 nucleotides: TGCAGTGCCCCCAGAAGAAACAGGGGCCACGAGCAGTACTTC. V gene TRBV20-1 combines with J gene TRBJ2-7; TRBD1 matches 7 bases. CDR3 length: 14 amino acids. The germline CDR1 and CDR2 sequences are DFQATT and SNEGSKA (reference sequence). V shed 6 bases and J 5 bases; nucleotides not matched to a gene: 13.

This clonotype was seen only a few times. The chain recombines TRBV5-1 with TRBJ1-4; D is unclear. The length of the CDR3 is 15 residues. Trimming took off 4 bases at V and 0 bases at J, with 10 bases between the two ends. From germline, CDR1 is SGHRS and CDR2 YFSETQ. CDR3: CASSVTAATNEKLFF. The CDR3 region has the DNA TGCGCCAGCAGCGTCACGGCTGCAACTAATGAAAAACTGTTTTTT. The entire variable domain, with the rest obtained from reference TRBV5-1 and TRBJ1-4, is as follows: KAGVTQTPRYLIKTRGQQVTLSCSPISGHRSVSWYQQTPGQGLQFLFEYFSETQRNKGNFPGRFSGRQFSNSRSEMNVSTLELGDSALYLCASSVTAATNEKLFFGSGTQLSVL.